This passage covers 8 T cell receptor beta chains from one sample sequenced in a study of early T cells in non-severe SARS-CoV-2 infection. TCRdb called the 5' RACE reads again in MiXCR, with one record for every CDR3 protein. The repertoire holds some 49,000 distinct CDR3 sequences, 3.5% to 4.5% seen once, with about 6% in the top ten. The sequenced sample consisted of whole blood. The receptor source for this set is an adult who was a healthcare worker with PCR-confirmed SARS-CoV-2 infection or an uninfected control (not recorded which).

This chain uses TRBV19 with TRBJ1-5; 12 bases are a match to TRBD1. CDR3 length: 19 amino acids. Germline V lookup: CDR1 LNHDA, CDR2 SQIVND (reference sequence). Trimming at V came to 3 bases and at J to 1 base, leaving 10 bases not matched to a gene. The CDR3 region has the DNA TGTGCCAGTAGTATCGGGACAGGGGGCGTTTTTGGAAGCAATCAGCCCCAGCATTTT. As protein: CASSIGTGGVFGSNQPQHF. The entire variable domain, with the rest obtained from reference TRBV19 and TRBJ1-5, is as follows: DGGITQSPKYLFRKEGQNVTLSCEQNLNHDAMYWYRQDPGQGLRLIYYSQIVNDFQKGDIAEGYSVSREKKESFPLTVTSAQKNPTAFYLCASSIGTGGVFGSNQPQHFGDGTRLSIL.

V gene TRBV7-9 combines with J gene TRBJ1-5; D is uncertain. Trimming shortened V by 4 bases and J by 4 bases, and 11 bases separated the two germline ends. CDR3 size: 14 residues. The germline CDR1 and CDR2 sequences are SEHNR and FQNEAQ (reference sequence). CDR3 DNA: TGTGCCAGCAGCTCGGGTCAACTAAATCAGCCCCAGCATTTT. Amino acids: CASSSGQLNQPQHF.

This clonotype was seen ten or more times. The chain recombines TRBV6-5 with TRBJ1-1, with D perhaps matching TRBD1 (6 bases). Trimming took 5 bases from V and 1 from J, leaving 11 bases between them. This CDR3 spans 14 amino acids. Germline V gene data show CDR1 as MNHEY and CDR2 as SVGAGI. DNA for the CDR3: TGTGCCAGCAGTGGGACACGGAGGAACACTGAAGCTTTCTTT. Its translation: CASSGTRRNTEAFF.

This clonotype has a count of ten or more. This chain connects TRBV6-5 to TRBJ2-7; 7 bases are shared with TRBD1. Germline V gene lookup returns CDR1 MNHEY and CDR2 SVGAGI. This CDR3 is built from 14 residues. Losses at the gene ends were 6 bases for V and 4 bases for J; bases not matched to a gene: 9. In nucleotides, the CDR3 is TGTGCCAGCAGATTACAGGGGCCCCTTTACGAGCAGTACTTC. It encodes CASRLQGPLYEQYF.

This clonotype was detected only a few times. The gene calls are TRBV11-2 and TRBJ2-1; D is undetermined. Per germline, CDR1 SGHAT and CDR2 FQNNGV. The V and J ends lost 5 bases and 10 bases respectively, with 12 bases between them. There are 12 residues in the CDR3. CDR3 nucleotides: TGTGCCAGCAGCAACTATGGGCTGGAGCAGTTCTTC. It yields the protein CASSNYGLEQFF.

This clonotype turned up a few times. This chain connects TRBV24-1 to TRBJ2-2; TRBD1 or TRBD2 may be the D gene (5 bases each). This CDR3 comprises 16 residues. Trimming cost V 4 bases and J 2 bases, with 13 bases left between them. The germline V gene has CDR1 KGHDR and CDR2 SFDVKD. CDR3 nucleotides: TGTGCCACCAGTGACCGGGACGTACGAAACACCGGGGAGCTGTTTTTT. Protein: CATSDRDVRNTGELFF.

The chain joins TRBV5-1 to TRBJ2-4; 9 nucleotides match TRBD1. V gave up 3 bases and J gave up 5 bases; unmatched junction bases: 6. This CDR3 is 15 amino acids long. The germline V gene has CDR1 SGHRS and CDR2 YFSETQ. CDR3 sequence (DNA): TGCGCCAGCAGCTCACCGGGACAGGGCCAAAACATTCAGTACTTC. It translates to CASSSPGQGQNIQYF. Full variable domain (remainder filled in from reference TRBV5-1 and TRBJ2-4): KAGVTQTPRYLIKTRGQQVTLSCSPISGHRSVSWYQQTPGQGLQFLFEYFSETQRNKGNFPGRFSGRQFSNSRSEMNVSTLELGDSALYLCASSSPGQGQNIQYFGAGTRLSVL.

This clonotype was observed many times. V is TRBV19 and J is TRBJ2-4; D possibly corresponds to TRBD1 (6 bases). The CDR3 spans 15 residues. The germline gives CDR1 LNHDA, CDR2 SQIVND (reference sequence). V was shortened by 6 bases and J by 3 bases, with 15 bases between the two germline ends. The CDR3: CASRDLTGRKNIQYF. DNA for the CDR3: TGTGCCAGTAGAGACCTGACAGGTCGCAAAAACATTCAGTACTTC. Based on the CDR3 plus reference TRBV19 and TRBJ2-4, the full variable domain is DGGITQSPKYLFRKEGQNVTLSCEQNLNHDAMYWYRQDPGQGLRLIYYSQIVNDFQKGDIAEGYSVSREKKESFPLTVTSAQKNPTAFYLCASRDLTGRKNIQYFGAGTRLSVL.